Here is one T cell receptor (beta chain) with its context. Its target is not known. This sample stems from a study of identical twins' blood T cells. Each TCR cDNA library carried sample-specific barcodes on both ends. TCRdb ran MiXCR on the 5' RACE reads and lists one entry per CDR3 protein. This sample yields 400,000 or so distinct CDR3 sequences, of which approximately 30% are seen a single time; 6.1% belongs to the top ten. Whole-study results and caveats: Shared environment remains a possible cause of twin similarity. Shared CDR3 clonotype counts tracked mainly the product of cloneset sizes.

Germline V lookup: CDR1 SGHAT, CDR2 FQNNGV. V gave up 4 bases and J gave up 5 bases, with 11 bases separating them. This CDR3 has 13 amino acids. The three twin pairs were reared together, likely meeting the same infections. What was sequenced was PBMCs. The receptor comes from a woman aged 18-49 years in good health. The rearrangement links TRBV11-2 to TRBJ1-1; D might be TRBD1 (6 bases). The CDR3 is CASSSNRETEAFF. DNA for the CDR3: TGTGCCAGCAGCTCCAACAGGGAGACTGAAGCTTTCTTT.